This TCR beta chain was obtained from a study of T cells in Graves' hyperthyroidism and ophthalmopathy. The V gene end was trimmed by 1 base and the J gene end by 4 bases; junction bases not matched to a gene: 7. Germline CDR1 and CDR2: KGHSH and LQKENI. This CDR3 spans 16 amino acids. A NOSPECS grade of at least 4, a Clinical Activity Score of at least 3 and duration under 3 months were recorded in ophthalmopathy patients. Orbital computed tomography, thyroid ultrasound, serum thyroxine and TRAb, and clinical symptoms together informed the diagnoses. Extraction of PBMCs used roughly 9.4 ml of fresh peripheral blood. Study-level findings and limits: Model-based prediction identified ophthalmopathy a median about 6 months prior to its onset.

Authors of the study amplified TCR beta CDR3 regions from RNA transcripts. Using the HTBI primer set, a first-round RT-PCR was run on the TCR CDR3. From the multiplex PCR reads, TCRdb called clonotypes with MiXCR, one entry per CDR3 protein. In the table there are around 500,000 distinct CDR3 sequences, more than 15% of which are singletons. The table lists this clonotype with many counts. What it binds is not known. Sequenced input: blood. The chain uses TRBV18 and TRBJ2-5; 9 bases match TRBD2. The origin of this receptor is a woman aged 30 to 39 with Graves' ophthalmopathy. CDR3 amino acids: CASSPLLAGSGETQYF. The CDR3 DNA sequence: TGTGCCAGCTCACCACTGCTAGCGGGATCGGGAGAGACCCAGTACTTC.